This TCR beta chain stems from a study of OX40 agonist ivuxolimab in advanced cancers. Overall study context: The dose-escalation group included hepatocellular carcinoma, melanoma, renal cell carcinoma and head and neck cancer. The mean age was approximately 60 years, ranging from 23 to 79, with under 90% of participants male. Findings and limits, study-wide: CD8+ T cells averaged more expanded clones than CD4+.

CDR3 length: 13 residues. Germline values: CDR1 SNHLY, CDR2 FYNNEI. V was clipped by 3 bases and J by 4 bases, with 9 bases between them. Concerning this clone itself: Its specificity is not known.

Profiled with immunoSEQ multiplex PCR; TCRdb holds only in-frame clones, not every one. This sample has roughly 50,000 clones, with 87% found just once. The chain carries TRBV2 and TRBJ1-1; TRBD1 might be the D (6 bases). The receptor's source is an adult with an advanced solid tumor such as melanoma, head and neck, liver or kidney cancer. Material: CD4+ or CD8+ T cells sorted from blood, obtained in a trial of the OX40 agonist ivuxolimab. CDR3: CASSDLGGTEAFF. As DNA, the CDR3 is TGTGCCAGCAGTGACTTAGGGGGCACTGAAGCTTTCTTT. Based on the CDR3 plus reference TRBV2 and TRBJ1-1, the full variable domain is EPEVTQTPSHQVTQMGQEVILRCVPISNHLYFYWYRQILGQKVEFLVSFYNNEISEKSEIFDDQFSVERPDGSNFTLKIRSTKLEDSAMYFCASSDLGGTEAFFGQGTRLTVV.